This entry lists 10 T cell receptor beta chains sequenced from one sample in a study of blood T cells in healthy people across ages. Combining a sample-barcoded 5' primer with a J-beta primer mix, a second PCR ran for roughly 7 to 11 cycles. TCRdb re-analysed the 5' RACE reads in MiXCR, keeping a single row per CDR3 protein. The data hold around 2 million distinct CDR3 sequences, with about two fifths observed a single time. Sequencing was performed on blood. The receptor set was obtained from a human donor in good health.

This clonotype has just a few counts. The chain recombines TRBV20-1 with TRBJ2-7; 7 nucleotides agree with TRBD1. With V trimmed by 6 bases and J by 4 bases, 12 bases remained unmatched. Germline-derived CDR1 and CDR2 are DFQATT and SNEGSKA (reference sequence). This CDR3 has 14 residues. Written as DNA, the CDR3 is TGCAGTGCCCCCCGGACAGGAGTCTTTTACGAGCAGTACTTC. This encodes CSAPRTGVFYEQYF.

This clonotype showed up just a few times. The J gene is TRBJ1-1, the V gene TRBV20-1; TRBD1 is a possible D gene (6 bases). Germline-derived CDR1 and CDR2 are DFQATT and SNEGSKA (reference sequence). Trimming shortened V by 6 bases and J by 6 bases, and 20 bases separated the two germline ends. The length of the CDR3 is 14 residues. The CDR3 reads CSALATGTRSEAFF. CDR3 bases: TGCAGTGCGTTGGCTACCGGGACACGGTCTGAAGCTTTCTTT.

The chain employs TRBV5-5 and TRBJ2-3; the D gene is possibly TRBD2 (5 bases). V shed 1 base and J shed 2 bases, with 11 bases lying between them. CDR3 length equals 15 residues. In germline, CDR1 is SGHKS, CDR2 YYEKEE (reference sequence). The CDR3 DNA reads as TGTGCCAGCAGCTTGCTCCGGGATTACACAGATACGCAGTATTTT. It codes for CASSLLRDYTDTQYF.

This clonotype was counted between two and nine times. The rearrangement joins TRBV11-2 to TRBJ1-2; a weak D match, TRBD1 (6 bases). The V gene's germline CDR1 is SGHAT and CDR2 FQNNGV. The CDR3 totals 14 residues. V lost 5 bases and J 3 bases, leaving 13 bases between the germline ends. Here the CDR3 DNA reads TGTGCCAGCAGCCCGCGAGGGGGGCACTATGGCTACACCTTC. Translating gives CASSPRGGHYGYTF.

CDR3 DNA sequence: TGCGCCAGCAGCCAAGTAAGAGCCTCCTACGAGCAGTACTTC. Encoded protein: CASSQVRASYEQYF. The V gene is TRBV4-3, the J gene TRBJ2-7; the D is unclear. The CDR3 sequence is 14 residues long. Germline values: CDR1 LGHNA, CDR2 YSLEER. V lost 1 base, J lost 0 bases, and 7 bases lay in between.

The rearrangement joins TRBV18 to TRBJ1-2, with TRBD1 matching 9 bases. The CDR3 totals 15 residues. The junction had 5 bases not matched to a gene; V was cut back by 2 bases and J by 4 bases. Germline CDR1 and CDR2: KGHSH and LQKENI. The CDR3 coding sequence is TGTGCCAGCTCACCAGGGGACAGGGCGCGCTATGGCTACACCTTC. Its translation is CASSPGDRARYGYTF.

The rearrangement joins TRBV15 to TRBJ1-2; 8 bases are shared with TRBD1. Germline CDR1 LNHNV, CDR2 YYDKDF (reference sequence). The length of the CDR3 is 16 residues. J lost 2 bases, V lost 4 bases, and 9 bases had no gene match. In DNA form, the CDR3 reads TGTGCCACCAGCAACCTTAGACAGGGGCAAAACTATGGCTACACCTTC. It codes for CATSNLRQGQNYGYTF.

The rearrangement links TRBV15 to TRBJ2-1; perhaps TRBD1 as D (6 bases). V was pared by 4 bases and J by 11 bases, with 12 bases between. CDR1 and CDR2 from the germline V gene are LNHNV and YYDKDF (reference sequence). The CDR3 covers 12 residues. CDR3 sequence reads: CATSTAGTKQFF. CDR3 DNA: TGTGCCACCAGCACAGCCGGGACAAAGCAGTTCTTC. The entire variable domain, with the rest obtained from reference TRBV15 and TRBJ2-1, is as follows: DAMVIQNPRYQVTQFGKPVTLSCSQTLNHNVMYWYQQKSSQAPKLLFHYYDKDFNNEADTPDNFQSRRPNTSFCFLDIRSPGLGDTAMYLCATSTAGTKQFFGPGTRLTVL.

The J gene is TRBJ2-1, the V gene TRBV9; TRBD2 is a possible D gene (7 bases). The germline V gene has CDR1 SGDLS and CDR2 YYNGEE. The V end lost 0 bases, the J end lost 4 bases, and 14 bases lay between the germline ends. This CDR3 comprises 16 residues. The DNA of the CDR3 is TGTGCCAGCAGCGTAGGGGGGCTGGGAGGGTACAATGAGCAGTTCTTC. It is translated as CASSVGGLGGYNEQFF.

This clonotype was counted only a few times. One base away lies a much larger clone, so this may be a sequencing read error. The CDR3 bases are TGTGCCAGCAGCGTCGCTAGCAATAGCGAGCAGTACTTC. Translating gives CASSVASNSEQYF. This chain uses TRBV7-3 with TRBJ2-7, with a weak D call TRBD2 (5 bases). V was shortened by 5 bases and J by 6 bases, with 14 bases between the two germline ends. Germline CDR1 SGHTA, CDR2 FQGTGA. CDR3 length: 13 amino acids. Variable domain in full (rest from reference TRBV7-3 and TRBJ2-7): GAGVSQTPSNKVTEKGKYVELRCDPISGHTALYWYRQSLGQGPEFLIYFQGTGAADDSGLPNDRFFAVRPEGSVSTLKIQRTERGDSAVYLCASSVASNSEQYFGPGTRLTVT.